The 30 T cell receptor beta chains below were found in one sample sequenced in a study of T cells in Graves' hyperthyroidism and ophthalmopathy. The TCR beta CDR3 regions underwent amplification using RNA transcripts as the source. Primed by the HTBI set, a first-round RT-PCR was run on the TCR CDR3. TCRdb processed the multiplex PCR reads anew with MiXCR; each CDR3 protein has one entry. The data show around 400,000 distinct CDR3 sequences, roughly an eighth seen once. What was sequenced was blood. The receptors shown here come from a woman younger than 30 with Graves' hyperthyroidism.

In this sample, this clonotype turned up many times. The V and J genes are TRBV7-3 and TRBJ2-3; D may be TRBD2 (6 bases). The length of the CDR3 is 16 residues. The V and J ends lost 2 bases and 0 bases respectively, with 12 bases between them. Germline values: CDR1 SGHTA, CDR2 FQGTGA. The CDR3 region has the DNA TGTGCCAGCAGCTTATGGAGGGTGGATAGCACAGATACGCAGTATTTT. Translating it yields CASSLWRVDSTDTQYF. Full variable domain (remainder filled in from reference TRBV7-3 and TRBJ2-3): GAGVSQTPSNKVTEKGKYVELRCDPISGHTALYWYRQSLGQGPEFLIYFQGTGAADDSGLPNDRFFAVRPEGSVSTLKIQRTERGDSAVYLCASSLWRVDSTDTQYFGPGTRLTVL.

The chain joins TRBV5-4 to TRBJ2-1; TRBD2 is a possible D gene (5 bases). The CDR3 length is 14 residues. The germline V and J ends were trimmed by 3 bases and 7 bases, with 14 bases remaining between them. CDR1 SGHNT and CDR2 YYREEE come from the germline V gene (reference sequence). The DNA of the CDR3 is TGTGCCAGCAGCTGGACGGGGATAAAAAATGAGCAGTTCTTC. Its translation: CASSWTGIKNEQFF.

This clonotype was picked up many times. The rearrangement links TRBV11-2 to TRBJ2-5, with 8 nucleotides matching TRBD2. Germline loops: CDR1 SGHAT, CDR2 FQNNGV. The trim removed 5 bases at V and 5 bases at J, leaving 16 bases unmatched. The CDR3 consists of 17 residues. The CDR3 protein is CASSLRGSLAGLETQYF. The CDR3 nucleotides read TGTGCCAGCAGCCTTAGAGGTTCGCTAGCGGGTTTGGAGACCCAGTACTTC.

This clonotype was seen a handful of times. This chain joins TRBV6-1 and TRBJ2-1; possibly TRBD1 or TRBD2 for D (5 bases each). The germline V and J ends were trimmed by 11 bases and 6 bases, with 20 bases remaining between them. The length of the CDR3 is 14 residues. In germline, CDR1 is MNHNS, CDR2 SASEGT. DNA of the CDR3: TGTGCCGCCAGCGCCGGGGACCCCCTCAATGAGCAGTTCTTC. Translated, it gives CAASAGDPLNEQFF.

This clonotype has a count of ten or more. The chain employs TRBV24-1 and TRBJ2-2, with 7 bases that match TRBD1. Germline CDR1 is KGHDR and CDR2 is SFDVKD. V lost 9 bases to trimming and J lost 0 bases; unmatched junction nucleotides: 12. This CDR3 is 17 amino acids long. The CDR3 region has the DNA TGTGCCACCGCCGGGACAGAGGGGTCGGCGAACACCGGGGAGCTGTTTTTT. Protein sequence: CATAGTEGSANTGELFF.

This clonotype has a count of ten or more. The rearrangement links TRBV28 to TRBJ1-2, with a possible D match to TRBD1 (5 bases). V was trimmed by 7 bases and J by 6 bases, leaving 30 bases between them. Germline values: CDR1 MDHEN, CDR2 SYDVKM. The CDR3 has 18 residues. DNA of the CDR3: TGTGCCAGCACCGCCTCCGGGCAGCTCGTCCCTGGGGGTGATGGCTACACCTTC. Translated: CASTASGQLVPGGDGYTF.

The rearrangement uses TRBV6-1 and TRBJ2-5, with 10 bases matching TRBD1. This CDR3 has 16 residues. Germline values: CDR1 MNHNS, CDR2 SASEGT. Losses at the gene ends were 6 bases for V and 5 bases for J; bases not matched to a gene: 12. CDR3 region: CASRLPGQGIQETQYF. The CDR3 DNA sequence: TGTGCCAGCAGATTGCCGGGACAGGGGATTCAGGAGACCCAGTACTTC.

The table lists this clonotype with a few counts. A much more abundant neighbour one base away suggests this may be a read error. This CDR3 is missing its conserved last phenylalanine or tryptophan, likely due to a read error. The chain links TRBV12-3 or TRBV12-4 to TRBJ1-2; D uncertain. Trimming removed 2 bases at V and 3 bases at J, with 7 bases between. The CDR3 covers 13 residues. The CDR3 is CASSLMADYGYTL. CDR3 nucleotide sequence: TGTGCCAGCAGTTTAATGGCAGACTATGGCTACACCCTC.

V usage is TRBV7-2 and J usage is TRBJ1-1, with D possibly matching TRBD1 (6 bases). V gave up 0 bases and J gave up 6 bases, with 17 bases separating them. Per the germline V gene, CDR1 is SGHTA and CDR2 is FQGNSA. The CDR3 covers 16 residues. The chain's CDR3 is CASSLARRGGRAEAFF. The CDR3 bases are TGTGCCAGCAGCTTAGCGAGGAGGGGGGGCAGGGCTGAAGCTTTCTTT.

J is TRBJ2-7 and V is TRBV10-3; a possible D gene is TRBD1 (5 bases). V lost 4 bases and J 3 bases, leaving 10 bases between the germline ends. Germline V CDR1 and CDR2: ENHRY, SYGVKD. The CDR3 covers 13 residues. This CDR3 is CAISGTPLYEQYF. CDR3 sequence (DNA): TGTGCCATCAGTGGGACACCCCTCTACGAGCAGTACTTC.

Remarks on this clonotype: A read error is possible here, since a much larger clone lies one base away. Since no conserved phenylalanine or tryptophan closes the CDR3, a read error is the likely cause. The chain is built from TRBV10-3 and TRBJ2-7; TRBD2 matches at 7 bases. There are 13 residues in the CDR3. The J segment lost 6 bases and the V segment lost 7 bases, leaving 9 bases of the junction unmatched. CDR1 is ENHRY, CDR2 SYGVKD, per germline. CDR3 in amino acids: CAINGGSTGEQYL. CDR3 coding DNA: TGTGCCATCAATGGCGGGAGTACCGGCGAGCAGTACCTC.

The rearrangement uses TRBV18 and TRBJ1-2, with 7 bases fitting TRBD1. The CDR3 is 13 amino acids. The V segment lost 6 bases and the J segment 7 bases; nucleotides outside the gene matches: 8. Germline assignment: CDR1 KGHSH and CDR2 LQKENI. The CDR3 sequence: CASSPGTDCGYTF. The DNA for the CDR3 is TGTGCCAGCTCCCCAGGGACAGATTGTGGCTACACCTTC.

In this sample, this clonotype turned up many times. The chain uses TRBV20-1 and TRBJ1-1; perhaps TRBD1 as D (6 bases). Trimming took 5 bases from V and 4 from J, leaving 17 bases between them. This CDR3 is 14 amino acids long. Germline V gene data show CDR1 as DFQATT and CDR2 as SNEGSKA (reference sequence). The CDR3 nucleotides read TGCAGTGCTTTCGACCCCTCGGGGGCCACTGAAGCTTTCTTT. Translated: CSAFDPSGATEAFF.

This clonotype was recorded at least ten times. V usage is TRBV6-2 or TRBV6-3 and J usage is TRBJ2-7; 8 positions match TRBD2. Trimming took 6 bases from V and 3 from J; bases not matched to a gene: 4. CDR3 length equals 13 residues. Germline loops: CDR1 MNHEY, CDR2 SVGEGT. This CDR3 reads CASSSGTSYEQYF. The DNA of the CDR3 is TGTGCCAGCAGCTCCGGGACTAGCTACGAGCAGTACTTC.

This clonotype has at least ten counts. V gene TRBV12-3 or TRBV12-4 combines with J gene TRBJ2-7; possibly TRBD2 for D (7 bases). Trimming took off 7 bases at V and 5 bases at J, with 15 bases between the two ends. CDR3 size: 13 residues. The CDR3 bases are TGTGCCAGCAACCTCAAGGGGGGGGACGAGCAGTACTTC. This sequence encodes CASNLKGGDEQYF.

This clonotype was detected ten times or more. V and J are TRBV20-1 and TRBJ2-5; D possibly uses TRBD1 or TRBD2 (5 bases each). V was shortened by 1 base and J by 1 base, with 10 bases between the two germline ends. The CDR3 extends over 14 amino acids. CDR1 is DFQATT, CDR2 SNEGSKA, per germline (reference sequence). CDR3 loop: CSARAWGFQETQYF. The CDR3 nucleotides read TGCAGTGCTAGAGCATGGGGGTTCCAAGAGACCCAGTACTTC.

This clonotype was picked up many times. The V call is TRBV28, the J call TRBJ1-6; D gene uncertain. The germline V and J ends were trimmed by 6 bases and 10 bases, with 16 bases remaining between them. Germline V gene lookup returns CDR1 MDHEN and CDR2 SYDVKM. CDR3 length: 14 residues. In DNA, the CDR3 is TGTGCCAGCAGACCCCTCCGTGACACCTCACCCCTCCACTTT. Translation gives CASRPLRDTSPLHF.

V and J are TRBV7-2 and TRBJ2-7; D uncertain. Trimming shortened V by 4 bases and J by 3 bases, and 16 bases separated the two germline ends. Germline CDR1 SGHTA, CDR2 FQGNSA. The CDR3 is made up of 15 amino acids. The CDR3 loop is CASSSKALDVYEQYF. As DNA, the CDR3 is TGTGCCAGCAGCTCCAAGGCGCTAGATGTCTACGAGCAGTACTTC.

This clonotype was picked up many times. The rearrangement uses TRBV27 and TRBJ1-1; 8 bases are shared with TRBD1. Germline values: CDR1 MNHEY, CDR2 SMNVEV (reference sequence). This CDR3 region has 14 residues. The V and J ends lost 3 bases and 5 bases, in that order; junction bases with no gene match: 5. In nucleotides, the CDR3 is TGTGCCAGCAGTTTCGACAGGGGATGGACTGAAGCTTTCTTT. Protein sequence: CASSFDRGWTEAFF.

This clonotype occurred many times. This chain uses TRBV3-1 with TRBJ1-1, with D perhaps TRBD1 (5 bases). Germline CDR1 LGHDT, CDR2 YNNKEL (reference sequence). Trimming stripped 6 bases from V and 3 bases from J, with 11 bases between. The CDR3 has 13 amino acids. CDR3 coding DNA: TGTGCCAGCAGACAGGTCTATTACACTGAAGCTTTCTTT. This encodes CASRQVYYTEAFF.

Details on this clonotype: A clone one base away is much larger, so this may be a read error. The V call is TRBV6-2 or TRBV6-3, the J call TRBJ1-5; TRBD1 matches at 7 bases. Germline CDR1 is MNHEY and CDR2 is SVGEGT. J was trimmed by 9 bases and V by 10 bases; bases with no gene match: 15. The CDR3 consists of 14 residues. The chain's CDR3 is CATTMGQGGRPQHF. The DNA of the CDR3 is TGTGCCACCACAATGGGGCAGGGGGGACGGCCCCAGCATTTT.

Written as DNA, the CDR3 is TGTGCCAGCAGCTCTGGCGGGACGACCTCTGGGGCCAACGTCCTGACTTTC. Protein: CASSSGGTTSGANVLTF. The V call is TRBV11-2, the J call TRBJ2-6, with TRBD2 as a possible D gene (6 bases). The germline V and J ends were trimmed by 4 bases and 0 bases, with 13 bases remaining between them. The CDR3 has 17 amino acids. Germline CDR1 is SGHAT and CDR2 is FQNNGV.

Ten or more counts support this clonotype. The chain combines TRBV20-1 with TRBJ1-4; D is perhaps TRBD1 (5 bases). Germline CDR1 and CDR2: DFQATT and SNEGSKA (reference sequence). The CDR3 spans 16 residues. Between the trimmed V and J ends, which lost 3 bases and 0 bases, there was a span of 14 bases. The CDR3 DNA reads as TGCAGTGCTAGGCCAGGGACCCACGCAACTAATGAAAAACTGTTTTTT. This gives the protein CSARPGTHATNEKLFF.

This clonotype appeared many times. V usage is TRBV5-6 and J usage is TRBJ2-7; maybe TRBD1 (6 bases). Germline V gene sequence: CDR1 SGHDT, CDR2 YYEEEE. The CDR3 loop spans 14 amino acids. With 4 bases removed from V and 3 bases from J, the gap between germline ends came to 14 bases. The CDR3, as DNA: TGTGCCAGCAGCGCAAGGGGGTTAGTCTACGAGCAGTACTTC. Residues: CASSARGLVYEQYF. Combining the CDR3 with reference TRBV5-6 and TRBJ2-7 gives the whole variable domain DAGVTQSPTHLIKTRGQQVTLRCSPKSGHDTVSWYQQALGQGPQFIFQYYEEEERQRGNFPDRFSGHQFPNYSSELNVNALLLGDSALYLCASSARGLVYEQYFGPGTRLTVT.

This clonotype was recorded many times. The gene calls are TRBV28 and TRBJ2-7; D not resolved. The V end was cut by 8 bases, the J end by 3 bases, with 11 bases between. Germline CDR1 reads MDHEN; CDR2 reads SYDVKM. This CDR3 is built from 12 residues. The CDR3 nucleotides are TGTGCCAGCCTCCAAAAGGGCTACGAGCAGTACTTC. This gives the protein CASLQKGYEQYF.

At least ten counts were recorded for this clonotype. CDR3 amino acids: CASSFPLSGTFYGYTF. CDR3 sequence (DNA): TGTGCCAGCAGCTTTCCCCTTTCTGGGACCTTCTATGGCTACACCTTC. This chain connects TRBV28 to TRBJ1-2; weak D call: TRBD1 (5 bases). The V gene lost 6 bases and the J gene lost 4 bases, with 21 bases spanning the gap. The CDR3 runs to 16 residues. The germline gives CDR1 MDHEN, CDR2 SYDVKM.

In its sample, this clonotype was seen many times. Here the CDR3 reads CASSEGDFGREDQYF. The CDR3 nucleotides are TGTGCCAGCAGTGAAGGGGACTTCGGAAGAGAGGACCAGTACTTC. This chain connects TRBV6-1 to TRBJ2-5; D might be TRBD2 (6 bases). The V gene lost 1 base and the J gene lost 10 bases, with 19 bases spanning the gap. Germline V gene sequence: CDR1 MNHNS, CDR2 SASEGT. The CDR3 consists of 15 residues.

J is TRBJ2-2 and V is TRBV20-1; D gene unclear. CDR1 is DFQATT and CDR2 is SNEGSKA in the germline V gene (reference sequence). Deletions cut 2 bases from V and 4 bases from J, with 17 bases between. This CDR3 comprises 16 residues. CDR3 coding DNA: TGCAGTGCTAGAAGTTTGGAGTCCCCGAGCACCGGGGAGCTGTTTTTT. Residues: CSARSLESPSTGELFF.

This clonotype has at least ten counts. The chain combines TRBV18 with TRBJ2-7; possibly TRBD1 or TRBD2 for D (5 bases each). Germline V gene sequence: CDR1 KGHSH, CDR2 LQKENI. This CDR3 comprises 16 residues. The germline V and J ends were trimmed by 2 bases and 4 bases, with 18 bases remaining between them. The CDR3 sequence: CASSPGWGYKGYEQYF. The CDR3 DNA is TGTGCCAGCTCACCAGGATGGGGGTACAAGGGATACGAGCAGTACTTC. Full variable domain (remainder filled in from reference TRBV18 and TRBJ2-7): NAGVMQNPRHLVRRRGQEARLRCSPMKGHSHVYWYRQLPEEGLKFMVYLQKENIIDESGMPKERFSAEFPKEGPSILRIQQVVRGDSAAYFCASSPGWGYKGYEQYFGPGTRLTVT.

This clonotype showed up many times. The V call is TRBV29-1, the J call TRBJ2-7; a possible D gene is TRBD2 (6 bases). With 5 bases removed from V and 3 bases from J, the gap between germline ends came to 17 bases. The CDR3 has 14 amino acids. CDR1 and CDR2 from the germline V gene are SQVTM and ANQGSEA. The CDR3 DNA is TGCAGCGTTTTCGGGACTGAGGATTACTACGAGCAGTACTTC. Encoded protein: CSVFGTEDYYEQYF.